This T cell receptor (beta chain) was profiled in a study of blood T cell repertoires in COVID-19. About the study: The United States, Italy and Spain provided the acute and convalescent COVID-19 samples. From T cells, B-cell-depleted T cells, or PBMCs came the material, which was cDNA or gDNA.

As handled by the study authors: Reference gene primer amplification in the assay estimated nucleated cell counts. The protocol was immunoSEQ multiplex PCR, while the TCRdb copy is restricted to in-frame clones and leaves out a portion. The V and J calls and the clone size are those of that table, but D and trimming were determined from the DNA. This table holds fewer than 110,000 clones, about three quarters found once. The sequenced material came from peripheral blood. This TCR was recovered from an older man with acute or convalescent COVID-19.

The CDR3 region has the DNA TGCAGCCTCTGGGGGGGATTGAACACTGAAGCTTTCTTT. Encoded protein: CSLWGGLNTEAFF. The gene calls are TRBV29-1 and TRBJ1-1; possibly TRBD1 for D (5 bases). V was clipped by 8 bases and J by 0 bases, with 13 bases between them. The CDR3 covers 13 residues. Per germline, CDR1 SQVTM and CDR2 ANQGSEA.